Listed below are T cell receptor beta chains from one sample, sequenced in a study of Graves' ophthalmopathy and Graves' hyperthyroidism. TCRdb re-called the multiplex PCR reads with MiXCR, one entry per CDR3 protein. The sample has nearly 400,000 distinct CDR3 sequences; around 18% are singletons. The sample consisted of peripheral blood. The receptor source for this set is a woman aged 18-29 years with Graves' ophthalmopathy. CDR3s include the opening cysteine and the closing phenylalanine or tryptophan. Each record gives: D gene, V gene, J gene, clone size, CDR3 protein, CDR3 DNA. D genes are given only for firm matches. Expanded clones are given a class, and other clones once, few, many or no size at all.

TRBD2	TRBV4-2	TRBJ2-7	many	CASSPWTSGGEYEQYF	TGTGCCAGCAGCCCGTGGACTAGCGGGGGGGAGTACGAGCAGTACTTC
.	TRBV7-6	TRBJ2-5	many	CASSLTGGVLQETQYF	TGTGCCAGCAGCTTAACAGGGGGGGTTCTCCAAGAGACCCAGTACTTC
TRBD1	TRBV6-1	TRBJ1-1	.	CANDRGYGTEAFF	TGTGCCAACGACAGGGGATATGGAACTGAAGCTTTCTTT
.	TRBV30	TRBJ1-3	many	CAGFSGNTIYF	TGTGCCGGCTTTTCGGGAAACACCATATATTTT
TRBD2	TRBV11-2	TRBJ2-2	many	CASSPRLAGGGGELFF	TGTGCCAGCAGCCCACGACTAGCGGGAGGTGGTGGGGAGCTGTTTTTT
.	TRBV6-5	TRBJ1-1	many	CASSYGGFSKAFF	TGTGCCAGCAGTTACGGGGGTTTCTCTAAAGCTTTCTTT
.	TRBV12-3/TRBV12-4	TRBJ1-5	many	CASSGGLDGSNQPQHF	TGTGCCAGCAGTGGCGGCTTGGACGGGAGCAATCAGCCCCAGCATTTT
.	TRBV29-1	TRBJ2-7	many	CSVEDNEQYF	TGCAGCGTTGAAGATAACGAGCAGTACTTC
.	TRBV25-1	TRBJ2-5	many	CASSALLGQGGVVF	TGTGCCAGCAGTGCCCTCCTAGGGCAGGGAGGAGTGGTATTC
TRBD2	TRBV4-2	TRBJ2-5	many	CASSQRGGKETQYF	TGTGCCAGCAGCCAACGGGGGGGCAAGGAGACCCAGTACTTC
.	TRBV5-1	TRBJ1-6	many	CASSFTPDSYNSPLHF	TGCGCCAGCAGCTTTACACCAGACTCCTATAATTCACCCCTCCACTTT
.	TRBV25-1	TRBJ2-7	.	CASSDLNRDTPYEQYF	TGTGCCAGCAGTGACTTAAACCGGGACACCCCCTACGAGCAGTACTTC
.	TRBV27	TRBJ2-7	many	CASSNLASYEQYF	TGTGCCAGCAGTAACTTAGCCTCCTACGAGCAGTACTTC
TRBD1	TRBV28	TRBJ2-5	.	CASSLPDRGKTQYF	TGTGCCAGCAGTTTACCCGACAGGGGAAAGACCCAGTACTTC
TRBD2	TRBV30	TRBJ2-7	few	CAWSGVAGEGQYF	TGTGCCTGGAGTGGGGTTGCGGGAGAAGGGCAGTACTTC
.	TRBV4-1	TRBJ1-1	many	CASSHPGKYTEAFF	TGCGCCAGCAGCCATCCGGGAAAGTACACTGAAGCTTTCTTT
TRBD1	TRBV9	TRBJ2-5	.	CASSSGDRGGETQYF	TGTGCCAGCAGTTCCGGGGACAGGGGAGGAGAGACCCAGTACTTC
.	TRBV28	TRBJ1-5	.	CASSFVRGGRNQPQHF	TGTGCCAGCAGTTTTGTTAGGGGGGGTCGCAATCAGCCCCAGCATTTT
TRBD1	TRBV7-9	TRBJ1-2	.	CASSSSGTGGDGYTF	TGTGCCAGCAGCTCATCCGGGACAGGCGGTGATGGCTACACCTTC
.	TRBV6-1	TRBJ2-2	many	CASSKEGTGELFF	TGTGCCAGCAGCAAGGAGGGCACCGGGGAGCTGTTTTTT
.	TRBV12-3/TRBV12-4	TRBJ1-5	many	CASSLAGARRQPQHF	TGTGCCAGCAGTTTAGCAGGGGCTAGGCGTCAGCCCCAGCATTTT
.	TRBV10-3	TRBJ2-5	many	CAISESGTKETQYF	TGTGCCATCAGTGAGTCGGGGACAAAAGAGACCCAGTACTTC